This entry features one T cell receptor beta chain sequence. The sample belongs to a study of PD-1 blockade in classical Hodgkin lymphoma. Data came from immunoSEQ multiplex PCR; TCRdb stores just in-frame clones and leaves some out. The table includes some 95,000 clones, roughly 89% detected once. Germline values: CDR1 MDHEN, CDR2 SYDVKM. J lost 2 bases, V lost 5 bases, and 21 bases had no gene match. The CDR3 has 19 residues. All trial patients relapsed after autologous stem cell transplantation. Material: peripheral blood mononuclear cells (PBMCs), obtained before the second cycle of nivolumab. V usage is TRBV28 and J usage is TRBJ2-7; 7 bases are shared with TRBD2. The clonotype was recovered from a human donor with classical Hodgkin lymphoma. Here the CDR3 DNA reads TGTGCCAGCAGTCCCAGCGTGTTCCTCGGGGGAGGGGACCCCTACGAGCAGTACTTC. Translation: CASSPSVFLGGGDPYEQYF.